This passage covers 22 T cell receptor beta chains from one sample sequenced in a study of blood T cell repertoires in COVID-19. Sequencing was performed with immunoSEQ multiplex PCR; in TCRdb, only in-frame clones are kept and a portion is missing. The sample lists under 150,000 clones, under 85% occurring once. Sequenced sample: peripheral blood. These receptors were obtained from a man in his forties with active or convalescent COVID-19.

The CDR3 DNA reads TGTGCCAGCAGTACAGCCGGGACAGGGCTCACAGATACGCAGTATTTT. Protein: CASSTAGTGLTDTQYF. The genes are TRBV6-2 or TRBV6-3 and TRBJ2-3; 9 bases agree with TRBD1. Germline V CDR1 and CDR2: MNHEY, SVGEGT. This CDR3 region has 16 residues. The ends lost 5 bases at V and 2 bases at J; junction bases unmatched: 8.

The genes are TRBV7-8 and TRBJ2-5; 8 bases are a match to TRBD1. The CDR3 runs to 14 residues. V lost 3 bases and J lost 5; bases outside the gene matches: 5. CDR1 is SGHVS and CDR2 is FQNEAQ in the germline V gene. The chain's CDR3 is CASSFDRGVETQYF. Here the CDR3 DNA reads TGTGCCAGCAGCTTCGACAGGGGTGTTGAGACCCAGTACTTC.

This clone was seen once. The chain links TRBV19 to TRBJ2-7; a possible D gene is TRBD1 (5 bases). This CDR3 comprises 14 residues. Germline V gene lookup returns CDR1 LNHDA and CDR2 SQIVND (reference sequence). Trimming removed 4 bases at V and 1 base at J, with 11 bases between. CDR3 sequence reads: CASSRGTRSYEQYF. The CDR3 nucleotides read TGTGCCAGTAGTAGGGGCACCAGGTCCTACGAGCAGTACTTC. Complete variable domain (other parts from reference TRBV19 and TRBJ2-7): DGGITQSPKYLFRKEGQNVTLSCEQNLNHDAMYWYRQDPGQGLRLIYYSQIVNDFQKGDIAEGYSVSREKKESFPLTVTSAQKNPTAFYLCASSRGTRSYEQYFGPGTRLTVT.

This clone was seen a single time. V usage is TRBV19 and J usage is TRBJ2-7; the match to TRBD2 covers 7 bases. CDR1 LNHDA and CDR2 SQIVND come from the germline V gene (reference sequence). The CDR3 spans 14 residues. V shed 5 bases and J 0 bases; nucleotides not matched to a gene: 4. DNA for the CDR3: TGTGCCAGTAGTTGGGGGGGAGGCTCCTACGAGCAGTACTTC. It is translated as CASSWGGGSYEQYF.

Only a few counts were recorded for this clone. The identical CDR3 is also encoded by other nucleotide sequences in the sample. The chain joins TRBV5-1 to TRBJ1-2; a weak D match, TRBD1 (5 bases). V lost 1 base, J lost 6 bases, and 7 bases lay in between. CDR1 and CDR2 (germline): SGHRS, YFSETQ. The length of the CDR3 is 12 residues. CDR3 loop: CASSLQGDGYTF. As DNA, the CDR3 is TGCGCCAGCAGCTTGCAGGGTGATGGCTACACCTTC. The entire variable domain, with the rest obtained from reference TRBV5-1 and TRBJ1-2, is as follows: KAGVTQTPRYLIKTRGQQVTLSCSPISGHRSVSWYQQTPGQGLQFLFEYFSETQRNKGNFPGRFSGRQFSNSRSEMNVSTLELGDSALYLCASSLQGDGYTFGSGTRLTVV.

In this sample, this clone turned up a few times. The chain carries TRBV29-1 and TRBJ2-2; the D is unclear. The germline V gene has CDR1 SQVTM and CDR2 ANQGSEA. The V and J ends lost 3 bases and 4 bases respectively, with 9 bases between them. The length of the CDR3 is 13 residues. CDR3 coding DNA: TGCAGCGTTGAGATCCAACTCACCGGGGAGCTGTTTTTT. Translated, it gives CSVEIQLTGELFF.

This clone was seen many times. The chain's CDR3 is CSVAPAGANVLTF. DNA of the CDR3: TGCAGCGTTGCTCCCGCGGGGGCCAACGTCCTGACTTTC. V is TRBV29-1 and J is TRBJ2-6; no definite D call. The CDR3 runs 13 residues. Trimming cost V 4 bases and J 4 bases, with 8 bases left between them. CDR1 SQVTM and CDR2 ANQGSEA come from the germline V gene.

CDR3: CASSLFADRANGELFF. The CDR3 coding sequence is TGTGCCAGCAGTTTATTCGCGGACAGGGCTAACGGGGAGCTGTTTTTT. The V call is TRBV27, the J call TRBJ2-2; 8 bases line up with TRBD1. J lost 7 bases, V lost 1 base, and 8 bases had no gene match. CDR1 is MNHEY, CDR2 SMNVEV, per germline (reference sequence). The CDR3 extends over 16 amino acids.

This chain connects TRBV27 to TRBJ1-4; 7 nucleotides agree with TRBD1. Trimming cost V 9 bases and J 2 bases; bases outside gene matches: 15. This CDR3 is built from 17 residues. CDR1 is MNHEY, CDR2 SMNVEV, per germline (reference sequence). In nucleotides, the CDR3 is TGTGCCAGTTCCCCGGGGACAGTCGAAGCGACTAATGAAAAACTGTTTTTT. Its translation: CASSPGTVEATNEKLFF.

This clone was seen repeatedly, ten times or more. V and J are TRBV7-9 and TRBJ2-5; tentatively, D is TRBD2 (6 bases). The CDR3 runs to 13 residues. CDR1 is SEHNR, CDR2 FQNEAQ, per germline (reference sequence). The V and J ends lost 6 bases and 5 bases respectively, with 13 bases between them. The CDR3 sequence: CASRKAGGETQYF. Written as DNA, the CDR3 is TGTGCCAGCAGGAAAGCGGGCGGGGAGACCCAGTACTTC. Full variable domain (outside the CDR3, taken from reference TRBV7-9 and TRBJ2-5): DTGVSQNPRHKITKRGQNVTFRCDPISEHNRLYWYRQTLGQGPEFLTYFQNEAQLEKSRLLSDRFSAERPKGSFSTLEIQRTEQGDSAMYLCASRKAGGETQYFGPGTRLLVL.

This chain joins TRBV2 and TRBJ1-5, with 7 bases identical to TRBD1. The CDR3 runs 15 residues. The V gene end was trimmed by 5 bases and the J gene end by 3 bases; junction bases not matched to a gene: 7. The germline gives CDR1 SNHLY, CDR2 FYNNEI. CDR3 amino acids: CASSKPTGNNQPQHF. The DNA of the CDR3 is TGTGCCAGCAGTAAACCGACAGGGAACAATCAGCCCCAGCATTTT.

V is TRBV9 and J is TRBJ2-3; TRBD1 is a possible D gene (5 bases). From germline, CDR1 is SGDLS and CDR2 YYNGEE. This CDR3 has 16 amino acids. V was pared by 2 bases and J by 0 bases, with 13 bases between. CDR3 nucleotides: TGTGCCAGCAGCGTCGACAGAGAATACAGCACAGATACGCAGTATTTT. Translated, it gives CASSVDREYSTDTQYF.

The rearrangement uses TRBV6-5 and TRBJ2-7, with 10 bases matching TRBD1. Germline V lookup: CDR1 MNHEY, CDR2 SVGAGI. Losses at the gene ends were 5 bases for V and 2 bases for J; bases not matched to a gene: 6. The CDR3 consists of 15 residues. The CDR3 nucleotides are TGTGCCAGCAGTAGGTGGACAGGGGGGACCTACGAGCAGTACTTC. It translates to CASSRWTGGTYEQYF.

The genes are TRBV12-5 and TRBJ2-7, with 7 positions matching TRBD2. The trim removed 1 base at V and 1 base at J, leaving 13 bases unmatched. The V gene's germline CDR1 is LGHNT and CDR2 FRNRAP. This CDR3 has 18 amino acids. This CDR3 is CASGLAGRLAGPSYEQYF. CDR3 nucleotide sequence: TGTGCTAGTGGTTTGGCCGGGAGGCTGGCGGGACCGTCCTACGAGCAGTACTTC. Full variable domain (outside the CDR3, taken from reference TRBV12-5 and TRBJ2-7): DARVTQTPRHKVTEMGQEVTMRCQPILGHNTVFWYRQTMMQGLELLAYFRNRAPLDDSGMPKDRFSAEMPDATLATLKIQPSEPRDSAVYFCASGLAGRLAGPSYEQYFGPGTRLTVT.

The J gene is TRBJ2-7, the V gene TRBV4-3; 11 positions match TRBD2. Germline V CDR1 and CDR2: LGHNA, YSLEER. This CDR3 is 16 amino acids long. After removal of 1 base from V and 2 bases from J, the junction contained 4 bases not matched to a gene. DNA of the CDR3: TGCGCCAGCAGCCAAGCTCTAGCGGGAGGACCCTACGAGCAGTACTTC. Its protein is CASSQALAGGPYEQYF.

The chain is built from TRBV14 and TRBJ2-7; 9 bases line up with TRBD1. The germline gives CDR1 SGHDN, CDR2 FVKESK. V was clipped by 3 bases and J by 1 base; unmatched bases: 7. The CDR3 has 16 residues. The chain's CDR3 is CASSHQGQGKSYEQYF. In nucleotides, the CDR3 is TGTGCCAGCAGCCACCAGGGACAGGGTAAATCCTACGAGCAGTACTTC.

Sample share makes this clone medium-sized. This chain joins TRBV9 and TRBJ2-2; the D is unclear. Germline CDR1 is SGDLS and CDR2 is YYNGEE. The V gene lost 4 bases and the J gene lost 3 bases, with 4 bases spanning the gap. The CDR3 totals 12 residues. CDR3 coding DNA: TGTGCCAGCAGCCCTCACACCGGGGAGCTGTTTTTT. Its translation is CASSPHTGELFF.

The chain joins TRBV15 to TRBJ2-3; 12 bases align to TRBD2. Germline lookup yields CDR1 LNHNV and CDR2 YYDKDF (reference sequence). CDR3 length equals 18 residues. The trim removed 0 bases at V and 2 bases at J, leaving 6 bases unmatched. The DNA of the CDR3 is TGTGCCACCAGCAGAGAATTCACTAGCGGGGGGTACACAGATACGCAGTATTTT. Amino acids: CATSREFTSGGYTDTQYF.

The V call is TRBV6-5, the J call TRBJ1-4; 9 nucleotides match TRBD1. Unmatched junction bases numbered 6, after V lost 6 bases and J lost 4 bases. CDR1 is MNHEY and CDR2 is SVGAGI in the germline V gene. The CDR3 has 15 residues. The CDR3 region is CASRKPGQGNEKLFF. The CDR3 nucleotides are TGTGCCAGCAGGAAACCGGGACAGGGTAATGAAAAACTGTTTTTT.

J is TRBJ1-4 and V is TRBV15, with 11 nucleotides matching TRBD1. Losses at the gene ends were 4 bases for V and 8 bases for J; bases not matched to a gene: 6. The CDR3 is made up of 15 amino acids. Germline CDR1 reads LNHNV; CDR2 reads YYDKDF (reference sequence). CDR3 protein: CATSNPGTGGEKLFF. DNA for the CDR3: TGTGCCACCAGCAATCCCGGGACAGGGGGAGAAAAACTGTTTTTT.

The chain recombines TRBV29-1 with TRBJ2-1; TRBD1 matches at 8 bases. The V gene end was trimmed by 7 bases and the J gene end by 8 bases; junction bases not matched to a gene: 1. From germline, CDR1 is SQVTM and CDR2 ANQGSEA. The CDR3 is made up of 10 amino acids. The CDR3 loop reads CSAGQDEQFF. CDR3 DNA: TGCAGCGCGGGACAGGATGAGCAGTTCTTC.

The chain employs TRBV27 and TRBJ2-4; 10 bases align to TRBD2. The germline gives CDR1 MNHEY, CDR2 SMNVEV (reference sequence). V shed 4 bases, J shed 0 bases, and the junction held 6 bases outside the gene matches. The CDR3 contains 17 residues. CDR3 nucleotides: TGTGCCAGCAGTTACCTAACTAGCGGGGTAGCCAAAAACATTCAGTACTTC. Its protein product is CASSYLTSGVAKNIQYF.